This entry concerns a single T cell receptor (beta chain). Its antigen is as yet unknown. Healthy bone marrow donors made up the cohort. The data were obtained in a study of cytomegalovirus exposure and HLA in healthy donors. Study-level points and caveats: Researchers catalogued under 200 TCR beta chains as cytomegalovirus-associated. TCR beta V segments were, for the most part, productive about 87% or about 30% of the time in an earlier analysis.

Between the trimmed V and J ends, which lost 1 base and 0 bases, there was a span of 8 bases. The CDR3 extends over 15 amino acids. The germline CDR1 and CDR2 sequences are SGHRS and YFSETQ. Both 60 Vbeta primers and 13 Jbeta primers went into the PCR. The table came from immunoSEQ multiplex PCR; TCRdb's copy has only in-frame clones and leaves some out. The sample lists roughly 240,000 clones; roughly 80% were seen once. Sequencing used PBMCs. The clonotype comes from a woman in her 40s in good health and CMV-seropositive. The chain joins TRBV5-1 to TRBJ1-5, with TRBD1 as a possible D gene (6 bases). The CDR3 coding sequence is TGCGCCAGCAGCTTGCAGGGGTATAGCAATCAGCCCCAGCATTTT. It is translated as CASSLQGYSNQPQHF.